What follows are 14 T cell receptor beta chains derived from one specimen sequenced in a study of early T cells in non-severe SARS-CoV-2 infection. TCRdb re-called the 5' RACE reads through MiXCR, storing one row per CDR3 protein. The data contain over 45,000 distinct CDR3 sequences, approximately 16% of them singletons. The source material was whole blood, sampled at baseline. All receptors come from an adult who was a healthcare worker with PCR-confirmed SARS-CoV-2 infection or an uninfected control (not recorded which).

This clonotype was picked up many times. The J gene is TRBJ2-1, the V gene TRBV7-9; 11 nucleotides align to TRBD2. J gave up 10 bases and V 6 bases, and 8 bases lay outside the gene matches. CDR1 is SEHNR and CDR2 is FQNEAQ in the germline V gene (reference sequence). CDR3 length: 14 residues. CDR3 DNA: TGTGCCAGCAGGACTAGCGGGATAACAGGGGAGCAGTTCTTC. Protein product: CASRTSGITGEQFF. The whole variable domain, remainder taken from reference TRBV7-9 and TRBJ2-1, is DTGVSQNPRHKITKRGQNVTFRCDPISEHNRLYWYRQTLGQGPEFLTYFQNEAQLEKSRLLSDRFSAERPKGSFSTLEIQRTEQGDSAMYLCASRTSGITGEQFFGPGTRLTVL.

The gene calls are TRBV28 and TRBJ2-7; D may be TRBD1 (6 bases). CDR3 length equals 14 residues. From germline, CDR1 is MDHEN and CDR2 SYDVKM. With 10 bases removed from V and 2 bases from J, the gap between germline ends came to 18 bases. This CDR3 reads CATVPGHKAYEQYF. CDR3 coding DNA: TGTGCCACTGTACCGGGACACAAAGCCTACGAGCAGTACTTC.

This clonotype has only a few counts. This chain links TRBV12-3 or TRBV12-4 with TRBJ2-5; 10 bases are a match to TRBD2. The CDR3 covers 19 residues. The ends lost 11 bases at V and 3 bases at J; junction bases unmatched: 24. In DNA, the CDR3 is TGTGCCTACCACAGGCCCGTAGCGGGGGGCCACTGCGATAAAGAGACCCAGTACTTC. Its translation: CAYHRPVAGGHCDKETQYF.

This clonotype was seen more than once but under ten times. The gene calls are TRBV20-1 and TRBJ2-1, with TRBD2 matching over 7 bases. The CDR3 runs to 14 residues. The J segment lost 7 bases and the V segment lost 0 bases, leaving 6 bases of the junction unmatched. Germline CDR1 DFQATT, CDR2 SNEGSKA (reference sequence). The DNA of the CDR3 is TGCAGTGCTAGAGATATGGGGGAGGGGAATGAGCAGTTCTTC. Translated: CSARDMGEGNEQFF.

The CDR3 DNA reads as TGTGCCAGCAGTTTAAACGGGAACACTGAAGCTTTCTTT. Amino acid sequence: CASSLNGNTEAFF. The chain couples TRBV12-3 or TRBV12-4 to TRBJ1-1, with unresolved D. The CDR3 runs 13 residues. V was shortened by 2 bases and J by 1 base, with 5 bases between the two germline ends.

The chain recombines TRBV15 with TRBJ2-5, with 9 nucleotides matching TRBD2. V shed 3 bases and J 2 bases; nucleotides not matched to a gene: 4. Germline loops: CDR1 LNHNV, CDR2 YYDKDF (reference sequence). CDR3 length: 15 residues. The CDR3 DNA sequence: TGTGCCACCAGCAGGCGACTAGCGGATCAAGAGACCCAGTACTTC. Its protein is CATSRRLADQETQYF.

V is TRBV2 and J is TRBJ2-5, with 8 bases that match TRBD1. CDR3 length: 15 amino acids. Germline CDR1 is SNHLY and CDR2 is FYNNEI. Unmatched junction bases numbered 14, after V lost 6 bases and J lost 8 bases. CDR3 loop: CASSLPSDRGGTQYF. DNA of the CDR3: TGTGCCAGCAGCCTACCCAGCGACAGGGGAGGAACCCAGTACTTC.

In this sample, this clonotype turned up a few times. This sequence joins TRBV28 and TRBJ2-7; D gene unclear. Trimming stripped 7 bases from V and 0 bases from J, with 10 bases between. CDR1 is MDHEN and CDR2 is SYDVKM in the germline V gene. The CDR3 is made up of 13 amino acids. The CDR3 here is CASMAPSSYEQYF. The CDR3 region has the DNA TGTGCCAGCATGGCCCCCAGCTCCTACGAGCAGTACTTC.

This rearrangement joins TRBV3-1 to TRBJ1-2, with 8 positions matching TRBD1. Trimming cost V 1 base and J 2 bases; bases outside gene matches: 3. The CDR3 covers 15 residues. Germline CDR1 is LGHDT and CDR2 is YNNKEL (reference sequence). Written as DNA, the CDR3 is TGTGCCAGCAGCCAAGGGACAGGGTCAAACTATGGCTACACCTTC. Its translation is CASSQGTGSNYGYTF.

This clonotype was seen more than once but under ten times. The rearrangement uses TRBV19 and TRBJ2-7; possible D gene TRBD1, 6 bases. CDR3 length: 14 amino acids. The ends were cut back, 1 base at V and 5 bases at J, with 12 bases in the middle. Germline V lookup: CDR1 LNHDA, CDR2 SQIVND (reference sequence). DNA for the CDR3: TGTGCCAGTAGTATAGGACAGGTCCGGGACGAGCAGTACTTC. It specifies CASSIGQVRDEQYF.

The chain couples TRBV4-1 to TRBJ2-3; TRBD2 matches at 12 bases. The junction had 2 bases not matched to a gene; V was cut back by 6 bases and J by 4 bases. This CDR3 has 14 amino acids. CDR1 and CDR2 (germline): MGHRA, YSYEKL. The CDR3 sequence is CASRSSGGADTQYF. The CDR3 DNA follows: TGCGCCAGCAGATCTAGCGGGGGGGCAGATACGCAGTATTTT.

This clonotype was picked up many times. The chain's CDR3 is CASSLVPPGAPSYNEQFF. CDR3 in DNA: TGCGCCAGCAGCTTGGTCCCCCCCGGGGCGCCCTCCTACAATGAGCAGTTCTTC. The gene calls are TRBV5-1 and TRBJ2-1; D may correspond to TRBD1 or TRBD2 (5 bases each). The V end lost 0 bases, the J end lost 0 bases, and 16 bases lay between the germline ends. This CDR3 spans 18 amino acids. Germline CDR1 is SGHRS and CDR2 is YFSETQ.

This clonotype was counted many times. This chain connects TRBV18 to TRBJ2-7; TRBD1 matches 8 bases. The V and J ends lost 3 bases and 1 base, in that order; junction bases with no gene match: 5. The V gene's germline CDR1 is KGHSH and CDR2 LQKENI. There are 15 residues in the CDR3. CDR3 loop: CASSPLGQGSYEQYF. In DNA, the CDR3 is TGTGCCAGCTCACCCCTAGGACAGGGATCCTACGAGCAGTACTTC.

This clonotype was seen at least ten times. The genes are TRBV9 and TRBJ2-7, with D perhaps matching TRBD1 or TRBD2 (5 bases each). This CDR3 has 15 residues. V lost 0 bases and J lost 1, with 11 bases in between. In germline, CDR1 is SGDLS, CDR2 YYNGEE. DNA of the CDR3: TGTGCCAGCAGCGTAGGGGACGGGCCGTCCTACGAGCAGTACTTC. Translated, it gives CASSVGDGPSYEQYF.